This T cell receptor (beta chain) was recovered during a study of CD8 T cells in Susac syndrome (dated by TCRdb to the late 2010s). Regarding the complete study: Among the sequenced Susac syndrome patients, more than five had clinically active disease and about 8 were in clinical remission. Susac syndrome patients were therapy-naive, on corticosteroids (some also receiving IVIg), or on IVIg alone at blood withdrawal. Whether CD8+ T cell activation and differentiation in Susac syndrome was antigen driven was tested using repertoire sequencing.

CDR1 and CDR2 (LGHDT, YNNKEL) derive from the germline V gene (reference sequence). The CDR3 covers 13 residues, taking in both the cysteine and the phenylalanine. Only CDR3 DNA is held: 39 bases, read in frame from base 1. V sheds 1 base and J sheds 7 bases, leaving 8 bases between their ends. As regards this clonotype: It lacks a known antigen. Base qualities were left out, and no much larger clone turns up one base away.

RNA was extracted using the RNeasy kit, and roughly 0.5 to 1 ug of the RNA was reverse transcribed with random hexamers. The immunoSEQ multiplex PCR assay, which covers 54 Vbeta and 13 Jbeta segments, was used to amplify TCR beta CDR3 regions. Bias from PCR amplification was corrected by using a synthetic template baseline for primer optimization and for computational correction. Turning to the authors' computational methods: Only productive sequences were kept, with reads annotated to V, D and J genes according to IMGT and analyzed in immunoSEQ Analyzer. Clonality was computed as one minus Shannon entropy normalized by log2 of the number of productive unique sequences. For each patient and control, public and private clones were evaluated among the 100 most prevalent clones. Clones were defined as Susac-specific when absent from the healthy and MS cohorts, from 1,000 to 1,100 published viral clones and from other ImmuneACCESS disease sequences. TCRdb reprocessing: public reads trimmed at Q25 with fastp, clones called with MiXCR, in-frame beta chains kept. CDR3 protein duplicates are merged, each entry listing the most common genes and DNA. These V and J calls derive from TCRdb rather than the authors' analysis. The sample profile shows about 150,000 distinct CDR3 sequences; more than 95% of them were found once. The ten biggest clones cover roughly 0.12% of the sample.

Broader findings and caveats from the paper: The study acknowledged that relatively few individuals were included in the TCR sequencing and HLA analysis. No clonal expansion was detected in the CD4+ T cell repertoire of Susac syndrome patients.

Peripheral blood CD8+ and CD4+ T cells from healthy donors, Susac syndrome patients and multiple sclerosis patients were profiled using high-throughput TCR beta sequencing. The Susac syndrome patients fulfilled recently defined diagnostic criteria for definite or probable disease. Bulk CD8+ and CD4+ T cells were purified by magnetic negative isolation, whereas CD8+ TEMRA cells were enriched by FACS. Blood was collected in EDTA tubes and processed within 24 hours, with PBMCs isolated through density gradient centrifugation. PBMCs intended for TCR sequencing were cryopreserved in liquid nitrogen and thawed later in a water bath at 37 degrees C. A purity of at least 90% was achieved for sorted or isolated CD4+, CD8+ and CD8+ TEMRA cells.

This receptor was identified in a human donor with Susac syndrome. The rearranged segments are TRBV3-1 and TRBJ2-4; the D gene is not confidently resolved. The specimen was CD4+ T cells from PBMCs. The DNA sequence is TGTGCCAGCAGCCAAGGGGGTAGGAACATTCAGTACTTC. It translates to CASSQGGRNIQYF.